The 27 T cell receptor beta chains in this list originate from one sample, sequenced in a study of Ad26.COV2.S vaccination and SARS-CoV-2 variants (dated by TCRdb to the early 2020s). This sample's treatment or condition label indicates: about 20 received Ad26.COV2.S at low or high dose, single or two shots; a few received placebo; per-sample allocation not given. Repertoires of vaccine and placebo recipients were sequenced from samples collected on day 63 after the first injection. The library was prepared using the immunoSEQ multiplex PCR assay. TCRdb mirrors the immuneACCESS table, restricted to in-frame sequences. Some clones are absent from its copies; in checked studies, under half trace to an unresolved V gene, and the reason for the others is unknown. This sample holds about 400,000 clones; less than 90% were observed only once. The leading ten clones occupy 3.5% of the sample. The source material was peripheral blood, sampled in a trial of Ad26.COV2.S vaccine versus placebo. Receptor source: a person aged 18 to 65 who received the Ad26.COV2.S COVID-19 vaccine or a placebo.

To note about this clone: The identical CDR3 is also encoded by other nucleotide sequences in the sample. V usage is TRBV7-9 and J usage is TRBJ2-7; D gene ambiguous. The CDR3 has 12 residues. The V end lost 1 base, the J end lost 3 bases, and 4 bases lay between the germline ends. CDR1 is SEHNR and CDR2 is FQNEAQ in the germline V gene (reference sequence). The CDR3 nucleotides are TGTGCCAGCAGCTTAGAAGTCTACGAGCAGTACTTC. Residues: CASSLEVYEQYF.

In nucleotides, the CDR3 is TGTGCCAGCAGCTTAAGCAGAGGGGAAGAGACCCAGTACTTC. The encoded protein is CASSLSRGEETQYF. V is TRBV7-8 and J is TRBJ2-5; either TRBD1 or TRBD2 may supply D (5 bases each). In germline, CDR1 is SGHVS, CDR2 FQNEAQ. The CDR3 has 14 residues. Trimming removed 2 bases from V and 3 bases from J, with 10 bases in between.

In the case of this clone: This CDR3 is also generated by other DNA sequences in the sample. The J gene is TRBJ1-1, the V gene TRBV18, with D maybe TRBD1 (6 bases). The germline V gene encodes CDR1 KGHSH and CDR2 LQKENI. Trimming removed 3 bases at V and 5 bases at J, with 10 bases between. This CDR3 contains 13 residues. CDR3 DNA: TGTGCCAGCTCACCGAGGGGGGGAACTGAAGCTTTCTTT. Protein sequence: CASSPRGGTEAFF.

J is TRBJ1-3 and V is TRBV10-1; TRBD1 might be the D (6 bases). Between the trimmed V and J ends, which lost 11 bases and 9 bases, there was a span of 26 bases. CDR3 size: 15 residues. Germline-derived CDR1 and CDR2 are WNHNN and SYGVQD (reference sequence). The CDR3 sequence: CAVSRDTQGPCTIYF. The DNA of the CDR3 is TGCGCCGTATCACGGGACACCCAAGGCCCCTGCACCATATATTTT.

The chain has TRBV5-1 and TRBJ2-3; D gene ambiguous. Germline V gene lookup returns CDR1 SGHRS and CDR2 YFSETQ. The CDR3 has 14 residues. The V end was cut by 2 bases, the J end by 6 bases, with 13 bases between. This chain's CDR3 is CASSLSDRQDTQYF. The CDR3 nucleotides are TGCGCCAGCAGCTTAAGCGACCGTCAGGATACGCAGTATTTT.

The CDR3 loop is CARPEGHRNQPQHF. The CDR3 DNA is TGTGCCAGACCCGAAGGACATCGCAATCAGCCCCAGCATTTT. The chain combines TRBV5-3 with TRBJ1-5; the D gene is possibly TRBD1 (5 bases). TRBV5-3 is an open reading frame whose function is uncertain. Trimming removed 7 bases at V and 2 bases at J, with 13 bases between. CDR3 length: 14 amino acids.

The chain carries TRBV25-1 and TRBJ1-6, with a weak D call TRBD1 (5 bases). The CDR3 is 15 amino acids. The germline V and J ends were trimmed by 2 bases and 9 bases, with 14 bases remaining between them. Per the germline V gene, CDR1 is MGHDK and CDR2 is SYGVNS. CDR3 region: CASSELDGASSPLHF. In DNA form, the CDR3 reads TGTGCCAGCAGTGAACTAGATGGGGCTAGTTCACCCCTCCACTTT.

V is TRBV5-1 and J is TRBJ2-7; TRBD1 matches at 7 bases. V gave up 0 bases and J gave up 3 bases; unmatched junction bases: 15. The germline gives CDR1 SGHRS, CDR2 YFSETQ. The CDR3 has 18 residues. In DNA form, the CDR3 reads TGCGCCAGCAGCTTGGGCTCCCCACTTAAGGGACAGCTCTACGAGCAGTACTTC. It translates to CASSLGSPLKGQLYEQYF.

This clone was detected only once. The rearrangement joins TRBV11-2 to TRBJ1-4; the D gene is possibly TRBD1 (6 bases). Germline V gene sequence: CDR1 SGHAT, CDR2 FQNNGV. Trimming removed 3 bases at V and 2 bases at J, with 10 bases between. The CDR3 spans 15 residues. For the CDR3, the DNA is TGTGCCAGCAGCTTTTCCAGGGGCACTAATGAAAAACTGTTTTTT. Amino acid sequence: CASSFSRGTNEKLFF.

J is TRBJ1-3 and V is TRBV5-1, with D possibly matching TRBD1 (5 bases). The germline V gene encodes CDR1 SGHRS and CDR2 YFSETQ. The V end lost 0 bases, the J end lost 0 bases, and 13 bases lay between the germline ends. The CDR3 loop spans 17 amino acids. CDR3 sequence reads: CASSLVPGRLSGNTIYF. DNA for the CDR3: TGCGCCAGCAGCTTGGTCCCAGGGCGCCTCTCTGGAAACACCATATATTTT. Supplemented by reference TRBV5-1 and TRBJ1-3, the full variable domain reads KAGVTQTPRYLIKTRGQQVTLSCSPISGHRSVSWYQQTPGQGLQFLFEYFSETQRNKGNFPGRFSGRQFSNSRSEMNVSTLELGDSALYLCASSLVPGRLSGNTIYFGEGSWLTVV.

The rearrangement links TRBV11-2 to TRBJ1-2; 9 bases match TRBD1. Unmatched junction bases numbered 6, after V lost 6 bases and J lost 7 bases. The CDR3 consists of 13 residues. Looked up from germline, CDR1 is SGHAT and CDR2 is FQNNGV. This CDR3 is CASSQQGAGGYTF. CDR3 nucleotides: TGTGCCAGCAGTCAACAGGGGGCAGGTGGCTACACCTTC.

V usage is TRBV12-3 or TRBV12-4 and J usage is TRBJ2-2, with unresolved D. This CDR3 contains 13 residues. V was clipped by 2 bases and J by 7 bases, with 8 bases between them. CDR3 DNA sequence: TGTGCCAGCAGTTTATGGGGTATCGGGGAGCTGTTTTTT. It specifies CASSLWGIGELFF.

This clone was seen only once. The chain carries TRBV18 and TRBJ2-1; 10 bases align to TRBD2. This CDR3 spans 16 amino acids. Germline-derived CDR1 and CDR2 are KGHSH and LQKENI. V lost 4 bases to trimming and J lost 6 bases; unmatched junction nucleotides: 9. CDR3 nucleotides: TGTGCCAGCTCACTAGCGGGGGGCCCAGCCACCAATGAGCAGTTCTTC. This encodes CASSLAGGPATNEQFF.

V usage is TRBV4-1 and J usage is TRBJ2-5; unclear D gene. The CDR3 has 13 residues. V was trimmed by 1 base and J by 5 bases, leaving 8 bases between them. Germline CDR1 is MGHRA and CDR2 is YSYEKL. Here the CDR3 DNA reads TGCGCCAGCAGCCAAGTTCTAGTGGAGACCCAGTACTTC. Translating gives CASSQVLVETQYF.

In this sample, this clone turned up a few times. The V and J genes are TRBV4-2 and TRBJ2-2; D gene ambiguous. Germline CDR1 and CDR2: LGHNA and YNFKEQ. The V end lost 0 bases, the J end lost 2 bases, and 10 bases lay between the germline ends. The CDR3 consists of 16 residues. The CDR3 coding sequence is TGTGCCAGCAGCCAAGACAAGGGTGTAAACACCGGGGAGCTGTTTTTT. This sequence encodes CASSQDKGVNTGELFF.

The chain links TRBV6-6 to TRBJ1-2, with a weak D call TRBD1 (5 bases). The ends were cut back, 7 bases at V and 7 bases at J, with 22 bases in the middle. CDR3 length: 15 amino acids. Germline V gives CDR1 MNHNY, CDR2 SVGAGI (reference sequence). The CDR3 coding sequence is TGTGCCAGCACGGGGCAGGGAGAAATGACGGGTGGCTACACCTTC. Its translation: CASTGQGEMTGGYTF.

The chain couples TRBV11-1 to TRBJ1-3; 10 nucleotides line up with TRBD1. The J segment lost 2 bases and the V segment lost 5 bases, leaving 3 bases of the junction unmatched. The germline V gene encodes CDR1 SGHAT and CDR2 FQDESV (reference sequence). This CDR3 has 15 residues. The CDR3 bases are TGTGCCAGCAGCGTGGGGACAGGGGCTGGAAACACCATATATTTT. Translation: CASSVGTGAGNTIYF.

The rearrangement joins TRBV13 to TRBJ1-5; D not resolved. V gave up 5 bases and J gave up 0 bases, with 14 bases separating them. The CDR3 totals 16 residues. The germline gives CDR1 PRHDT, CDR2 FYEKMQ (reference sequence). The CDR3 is CASSPREEYSNQPQHF. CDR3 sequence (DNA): TGTGCCAGCAGCCCCCGGGAGGAATATAGCAATCAGCCCCAGCATTTT.

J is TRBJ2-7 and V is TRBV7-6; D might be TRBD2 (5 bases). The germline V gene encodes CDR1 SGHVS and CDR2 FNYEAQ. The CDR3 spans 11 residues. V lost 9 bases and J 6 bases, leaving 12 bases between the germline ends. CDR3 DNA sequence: TGTGCCAGTGGAGGACTTCTCGAGCAGTACTTC. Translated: CASGGLLEQYF.

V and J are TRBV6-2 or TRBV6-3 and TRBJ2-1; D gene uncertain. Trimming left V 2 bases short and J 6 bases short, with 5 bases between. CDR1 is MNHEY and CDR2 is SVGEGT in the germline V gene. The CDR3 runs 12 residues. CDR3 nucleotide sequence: TGTGCCAGCAGTTACCATATCAATGAGCAGTTCTTC. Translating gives CASSYHINEQFF.

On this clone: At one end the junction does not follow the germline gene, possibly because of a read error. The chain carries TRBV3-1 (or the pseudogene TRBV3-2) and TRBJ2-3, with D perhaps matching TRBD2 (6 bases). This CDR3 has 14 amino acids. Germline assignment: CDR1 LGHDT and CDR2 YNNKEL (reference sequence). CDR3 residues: CASSLEGRTDTQYF. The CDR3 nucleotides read TGTGCCAGCAGCCTGGAGGGTCGCACGGATACGCAGTATTTT.

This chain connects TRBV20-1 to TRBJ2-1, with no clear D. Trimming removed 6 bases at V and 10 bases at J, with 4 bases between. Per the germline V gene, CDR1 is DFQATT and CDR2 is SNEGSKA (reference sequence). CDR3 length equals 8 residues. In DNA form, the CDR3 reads TGCAGTGCGCAAGAGCAGTTCTTC. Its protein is CSAQEQFF.

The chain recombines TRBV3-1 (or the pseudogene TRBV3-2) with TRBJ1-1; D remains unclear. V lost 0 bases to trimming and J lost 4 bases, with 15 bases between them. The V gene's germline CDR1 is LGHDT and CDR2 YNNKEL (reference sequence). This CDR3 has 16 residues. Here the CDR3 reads CASSQEPPPGATEAFF. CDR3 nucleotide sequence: TGTGCCAGCAGCCAAGAGCCCCCGCCCGGCGCCACTGAAGCTTTCTTT.

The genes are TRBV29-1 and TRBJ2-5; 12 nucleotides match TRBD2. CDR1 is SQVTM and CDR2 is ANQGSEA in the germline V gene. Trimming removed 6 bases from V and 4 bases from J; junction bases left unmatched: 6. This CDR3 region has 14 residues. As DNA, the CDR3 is TGCAGCGTCAACGGACTAGCGGGGAGAGAGACCCAGTACTTC. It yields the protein CSVNGLAGRETQYF.

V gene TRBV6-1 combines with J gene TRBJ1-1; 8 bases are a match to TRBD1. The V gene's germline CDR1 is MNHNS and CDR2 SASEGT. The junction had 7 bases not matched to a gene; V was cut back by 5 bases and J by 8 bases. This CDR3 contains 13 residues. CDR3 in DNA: TGTGCCAGCAGTTGGGACAGGCGGAAAGAAGCTTTCTTT. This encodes CASSWDRRKEAFF.

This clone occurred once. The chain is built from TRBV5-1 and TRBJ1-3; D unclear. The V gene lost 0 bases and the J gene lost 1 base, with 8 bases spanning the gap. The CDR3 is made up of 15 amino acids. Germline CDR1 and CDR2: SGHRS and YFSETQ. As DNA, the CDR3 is TGCGCCAGCAGCTTGGGCCGGGAATCTGGAAACACCATATATTTT. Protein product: CASSLGRESGNTIYF.

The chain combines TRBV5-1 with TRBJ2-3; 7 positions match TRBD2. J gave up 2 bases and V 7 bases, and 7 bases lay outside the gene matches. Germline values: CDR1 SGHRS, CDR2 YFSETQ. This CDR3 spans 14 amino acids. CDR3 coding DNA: TGCGCCAGCCAGCAGCGGGGAATCACAGATACGCAGTATTTT. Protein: CASQQRGITDTQYF.